Below are 30 T cell receptor beta chains sequenced from a single sample in a study of T cell repertoires in cytomegalovirus infection. TCRdb re-derived calls from the reads in MiXCR, one entry per CDR3 protein. Among 310,000 or so distinct CDR3 sequences listed, about 17% were seen once. The sample taken for sequencing was PBMCs. All receptors come from a human donor in good health (CMV status not recorded). Some clones in this sample may be carry-over from other donors' samples.

Many counts were recorded for this clonotype. V and J are TRBV27 and TRBJ2-7; 9 nucleotides align to TRBD1. The trim removed 5 bases at V and 2 bases at J, leaving 10 bases unmatched. Germline V gene data show CDR1 as MNHEY and CDR2 as SMNVEV (reference sequence). This CDR3 spans 16 amino acids. The chain's CDR3 is CASSKRQGTGPYEQYF. The CDR3 DNA sequence: TGTGCCAGCAGTAAAAGACAGGGGACAGGGCCCTACGAGCAGTACTTC.

This clonotype was picked up many times. The chain carries TRBV28 and TRBJ1-5; D is unresolved. From germline, CDR1 is MDHEN and CDR2 SYDVKM. V was shortened by 2 bases and J by 6 bases, with 11 bases between the two germline ends. This CDR3 region has 14 residues. DNA of the CDR3: TGTGCCAGCAGTTTAATCGGCGGCGGTCAGCCCCAGCATTTT. It yields the protein CASSLIGGGQPQHF.

This clonotype occurred many times. The V and J genes are TRBV25-1 and TRBJ2-6; D not certain. The ends were cut back, 1 base at V and 3 bases at J, with 4 bases in the middle. The length of the CDR3 is 14 residues. Germline CDR1 and CDR2: MGHDK and SYGVNS. The CDR3 DNA is TGTGCCAGCAGTGAATTAGGTGGGGCCAACGTCCTGACTTTC. Translation: CASSELGGANVLTF.

The rearrangement joins TRBV18 to TRBJ2-7, with 7 bases matching TRBD2. Per germline, CDR1 KGHSH and CDR2 LQKENI. The ends lost 3 bases at V and 2 bases at J; junction bases unmatched: 7. This CDR3 comprises 15 residues. The CDR3 DNA reads TGTGCCAGCTCACCCCCCCAGCGGGGCACCTACGAGCAGTACTTC. Its protein is CASSPPQRGTYEQYF.

This clonotype occurred many times. The chain recombines TRBV7-2 with TRBJ1-2, with D possibly matching TRBD1 (6 bases). Per the germline V gene, CDR1 is SGHTA and CDR2 is FQGNSA. This CDR3 has 14 amino acids. Trimming removed 7 bases from V and 2 bases from J, with 14 bases in between. DNA of the CDR3: TGTGCCAGCACAACACCCGGACAGAACTATGGCTACACCTTC. The encoded protein is CASTTPGQNYGYTF. Full variable domain (remainder filled in from reference TRBV7-2 and TRBJ1-2): GAGVSQSPSNKVTEKGKDVELRCDPISGHTALYWYRQSLGQGLEFLIYFQGNSAPDKSGLPSDRFSAERTGGSVSTLTIQRTQQEDSAVYLCASTTPGQNYGYTFGSGTRLTVV.

The table lists this clonotype with many counts. V is TRBV20-1 and J is TRBJ2-2, with D uncertain. This CDR3 is built from 16 residues. Trimming cost V 0 bases and J 2 bases, with 13 bases left between them. CDR1 is DFQATT, CDR2 SNEGSKA, per germline (reference sequence). CDR3 nucleotides: TGCAGTGCTAGAGATATTAGTAGGGCCAACACCGGGGAGCTGTTTTTT. Protein product: CSARDISRANTGELFF.

The V call is TRBV6-2 or TRBV6-3, the J call TRBJ1-3; D unresolved. In germline, CDR1 is MNHEY, CDR2 SVGEGT. The CDR3 has 14 amino acids. V lost 4 bases to trimming and J lost 5 bases, with 12 bases between them. The CDR3 sequence is CASSSWGVRNTIYF. CDR3 bases: TGTGCCAGCAGTTCCTGGGGTGTCCGAAACACCATATATTTT.

This sequence joins TRBV28 and TRBJ1-2; possibly TRBD1 for D (5 bases). The CDR3 is 14 amino acids. V shed 5 bases and J shed 4 bases, with 14 bases lying between them. From germline, CDR1 is MDHEN and CDR2 SYDVKM. In DNA form, the CDR3 reads TGTGCCAGCAGTGCTTCAGGGTCCGGCTATGGCTACACCTTC. Translation: CASSASGSGYGYTF.

The gene calls are TRBV5-1 and TRBJ2-1, with D unclear. Trimming left V 0 bases short and J 7 bases short, with 17 bases between. The CDR3 sequence is 16 residues long. Per the germline V gene, CDR1 is SGHRS and CDR2 is YFSETQ. This chain's CDR3 is CASSLAGGPQVNEQFF. Here the CDR3 DNA reads TGCGCCAGCAGCTTGGCCGGTGGTCCGCAAGTGAATGAGCAGTTCTTC.

This clonotype has ten or more counts. The rearrangement joins TRBV7-2 to TRBJ1-2; 9 nucleotides line up with TRBD1. Germline CDR1 is SGHTA and CDR2 is FQGNSA. V trimming: 2 bases; J trimming: 5 bases; junction bases outside the gene matches: 9. This CDR3 is 16 amino acids long. In DNA form, the CDR3 reads TGTGCCAGCAGCTTATCCTCTGACAGGGGGTCTTATGGCTACACCTTC. This codes for CASSLSSDRGSYGYTF.

This clonotype has more than one count but fewer than ten. The chain is built from TRBV5-8 and TRBJ2-1; 10 bases are shared with TRBD2. CDR3 length: 19 amino acids. Germline-derived CDR1 and CDR2 are SGHTS and YDEGEE. Trimming took 1 base from V and 0 from J; bases not matched to a gene: 10. The CDR3 bases are TGTGCCAGCAGCTTGTCCCCTAGCGGGGGAGCTGGCTCCTACAATGAGCAGTTCTTC. Encoded protein: CASSLSPSGGAGSYNEQFF.

Ten or more counts support this clonotype. V gene TRBV10-3 combines with J gene TRBJ2-5, with 10 bases matching TRBD1. The CDR3 extends over 15 amino acids. V dropped 11 bases and J dropped 1; count of bases not matched to a gene: 10. Germline V gene data show CDR1 as ENHRY and CDR2 as SYGVKD. The CDR3 DNA follows: TGTGCCGTCCGCGCGTGGACAGGGGGCCAAGAGACCCAGTACTTC. The encoded protein is CAVRAWTGGQETQYF.

At least ten counts were recorded for this clonotype. The V and J genes are TRBV5-6 and TRBJ1-1, with D unresolved. This CDR3 contains 15 residues. The ends were cut back, 1 base at V and 3 bases at J, with 13 bases in the middle. Per the germline V gene, CDR1 is SGHDT and CDR2 is YYEEEE. In DNA form, the CDR3 reads TGTGCCAGCAGCTTGTACGCCTCTCGGCACACTGAAGCTTTCTTT. It is translated as CASSLYASRHTEAFF.

This clonotype was found a few times. This rearrangement joins TRBV5-1 to TRBJ1-2, with TRBD1 identical over 8 bases. Germline V gives CDR1 SGHRS, CDR2 YFSETQ. The trim removed 4 bases at V and 3 bases at J, leaving 5 bases unmatched. The CDR3 is 14 amino acids. The CDR3 bases are TGCGCCAGCAGCACGGGACAGGAAGACTATGGCTACACCTTC. Its protein is CASSTGQEDYGYTF.

The chain employs TRBV6-2 or TRBV6-3 and TRBJ1-5, with 7 bases matching TRBD1. Germline loops: CDR1 MNHEY, CDR2 SVGEGT. The CDR3 runs to 18 residues. Trimming removed 6 bases from V and 0 bases from J; junction bases left unmatched: 14. The CDR3 loop reads CASSPSRRTGYSNQPQHF. CDR3 bases: TGTGCCAGCAGCCCTTCCAGACGGACAGGTTATAGCAATCAGCCCCAGCATTTT.

This chain connects TRBV10-3 to TRBJ2-7; possible D gene TRBD2, 6 bases. The germline V gene encodes CDR1 ENHRY and CDR2 SYGVKD. The CDR3 covers 14 residues. V lost 6 bases, J lost 2 bases, and 14 bases lay in between. The CDR3 region has the DNA TGTGCCATCAGCCCCGGAGCGGGTGCCTACGAGCAGTACTTC. Encoded protein: CAISPGAGAYEQYF.

This clonotype was picked up many times. The rearrangement links TRBV3-1 to TRBJ2-1; D possibly uses TRBD1 or TRBD2 (5 bases each). CDR3 length equals 13 residues. V shed 1 base and J shed 6 bases, with 7 bases lying between them. CDR1 LGHDT and CDR2 YNNKEL come from the germline V gene (reference sequence). The chain's CDR3 is CASSQGGTNEQFF. As DNA, the CDR3 is TGTGCCAGCAGCCAAGGGGGGACCAATGAGCAGTTCTTC.

This clonotype has more than one count but fewer than ten. V usage is TRBV19 and J usage is TRBJ2-2, with D unresolved. Germline V gene lookup returns CDR1 LNHDA and CDR2 SQIVND (reference sequence). This CDR3 has 14 residues. With 5 bases removed from V and 1 base from J, the gap between germline ends came to 8 bases. As DNA, the CDR3 is TGTGCCAGTAGTTCTTGGGAGAACACCGGGGAGCTGTTTTTT. Translating gives CASSSWENTGELFF.

The chain links TRBV7-9 to TRBJ2-3; D uncertain. Trimming left V 6 bases short and J 5 bases short, with 18 bases between. CDR1 and CDR2 from the germline V gene are SEHNR and FQNEAQ (reference sequence). The CDR3 totals 15 residues. The CDR3 is CASRPLTDLGDTQYF. The DNA of the CDR3 is TGTGCCAGCAGACCCCTGACGGACCTGGGAGATACGCAGTATTTT.

The chain couples TRBV5-1 to TRBJ2-7; D unresolved. In germline, CDR1 is SGHRS, CDR2 YFSETQ. The CDR3 is 11 amino acids. The V and J ends lost 1 base and 5 bases respectively, with 4 bases between them. DNA of the CDR3: TGCGCCAGCAGCTTGTCGGACGAGCAGTACTTC. Its protein product is CASSLSDEQYF. Full variable domain (rest looked up from reference TRBV5-1 and TRBJ2-7): KAGVTQTPRYLIKTRGQQVTLSCSPISGHRSVSWYQQTPGQGLQFLFEYFSETQRNKGNFPGRFSGRQFSNSRSEMNVSTLELGDSALYLCASSLSDEQYFGPGTRLTVT.

The genes are TRBV20-1 and TRBJ2-1; TRBD2 matches 8 bases. The germline CDR1 and CDR2 sequences are DFQATT and SNEGSKA (reference sequence). The CDR3 loop spans 14 amino acids. The V gene end was trimmed by 6 bases and the J gene end by 4 bases; junction bases not matched to a gene: 8. The DNA for the CDR3 is TGCAGTGCCGACGGGGGGGGCCAGTACAATGAGCAGTTCTTC. It yields the protein CSADGGGQYNEQFF.

This clonotype was counted many times. The chain recombines TRBV5-1 with TRBJ2-4, with 9 positions matching TRBD1. V lost 0 bases and J lost 0; bases outside the gene matches: 13. Germline-derived CDR1 and CDR2 are SGHRS and YFSETQ. There are 20 residues in the CDR3. CDR3 in DNA: TGCGCCAGCAGCTTGGCCTTTCGGACAGGGGCGAATATAGCCAAAAACATTCAGTACTTC. This codes for CASSLAFRTGANIAKNIQYF.

There are many counts of this clonotype. The chain joins TRBV4-2 to TRBJ1-1; D ambiguous. Trimming removed 0 bases at V and 1 base at J, with 6 bases between. This CDR3 region has 14 residues. CDR1 is LGHNA, CDR2 YNFKEQ, per germline. The CDR3 DNA reads TGTGCCAGCAGCCAAGATCAGAAGAACACTGAAGCTTTCTTT. Residues: CASSQDQKNTEAFF.

The rearrangement joins TRBV28 to TRBJ1-1; no definite D call. The length of the CDR3 is 13 residues. Germline values: CDR1 MDHEN, CDR2 SYDVKM. Trimming shortened V by 10 bases and J by 4 bases, and 16 bases separated the two germline ends. The CDR3 spells CATTFQLGTEAFF. The CDR3 nucleotides read TGTGCCACTACATTTCAACTCGGCACTGAAGCTTTCTTT.

In this sample, this clonotype turned up many times. This chain joins TRBV6-1 and TRBJ1-2; weak D call: TRBD1 (6 bases). The CDR3 totals 15 residues. V was trimmed by 0 bases and J by 5 bases, leaving 13 bases between them. Germline lookup yields CDR1 MNHNS and CDR2 SASEGT. The CDR3 nucleotides are TGTGCCAGCAGTGAAGCAGGCGGGGGGACATATGGCTACACCTTC. It yields the protein CASSEAGGGTYGYTF.

In its sample, this clonotype was seen a few times. This sequence joins TRBV2 and TRBJ1-6, with D uncertain. In germline, CDR1 is SNHLY, CDR2 FYNNEI. V was cut by 3 bases and J by 6 bases, with 12 bases left in between. This CDR3 region has 15 residues. Here the CDR3 reads CASSEEAPGNSPLHF. The CDR3 DNA reads TGTGCCAGCAGTGAGGAGGCGCCCGGTAATTCACCCCTCCACTTT.

The V and J genes are TRBV28 and TRBJ1-5, with a tentative D call TRBD1 (6 bases). The CDR3 is 14 amino acids. Trimming cost V 7 bases and J 2 bases, with 12 bases left between them. The germline V gene encodes CDR1 MDHEN and CDR2 SYDVKM. CDR3 sequence: CASKDPGGNQPQHF. In DNA form, the CDR3 reads TGTGCCAGCAAGGACCCAGGGGGCAATCAGCCCCAGCATTTT.

This clonotype was counted many times. This chain uses TRBV7-2 with TRBJ1-5; the D gene is possibly TRBD1 (6 bases). This CDR3 is 14 amino acids long. Germline V gene sequence: CDR1 SGHTA, CDR2 FQGNSA. V lost 3 bases, J lost 0 bases, and 6 bases lay in between. The CDR3 DNA reads as TGTGCCAGCAGCTTGGGACATAGCAATCAGCCCCAGCATTTT. Its translation is CASSLGHSNQPQHF.

The chain employs TRBV19 and TRBJ2-7, with 8 positions matching TRBD2. Per germline, CDR1 LNHDA and CDR2 SQIVND (reference sequence). The junction had 5 bases not matched to a gene; V was cut back by 2 bases and J by 2 bases. This CDR3 region has 15 residues. In nucleotides, the CDR3 is TGTGCCAGTAGTATATCCCTAGCGGGCCCCTACGAGCAGTACTTC. Its translation is CASSISLAGPYEQYF.

In its sample, this clonotype was seen many times. V gene TRBV19 combines with J gene TRBJ1-6; 9 bases agree with TRBD1. V was pared by 5 bases and J by 9 bases, with 11 bases of the junction left unmatched. The germline gives CDR1 LNHDA, CDR2 SQIVND (reference sequence). This CDR3 has 16 amino acids. CDR3 in DNA: TGTGCCAGTAGTGGACGAAGGGACAGGGTGGGTTCACCCCTCCACTTT. It is translated as CASSGRRDRVGSPLHF.